Sequencing of this T cell receptor beta chain was carried out in a study of neurological immune-mediated disorders. The CDR3 sequence is 14 residues long. The V end lost 1 base, the J end lost 8 bases, and 12 bases lay between the germline ends. Germline V gene data show CDR1 as SGHTA and CDR2 as FQGNSA. Maryland, USA blood bank volunteers served as healthy controls. PBMCs numbering 2 million and stored at -80 C yielded the unsorted libraries. This clonotype rates as medium-sized. It was by 5'RACE with 10-nucleotide random UMIs that the cDNA was made. TCRdb re-analysed the 5' RACE reads in MiXCR, keeping a single row per CDR3 protein. The sample lists approximately 15,000 distinct CDR3 sequences; roughly 21% were seen once.

The TCR originated in a man in his fifties in good health. The chain combines TRBV7-2 with TRBJ2-1; no clear D. Sample: PBMCs. CDR3 nucleotide sequence: TGTGCCAGCAGCTTAGGTTTGGGGTTGGATGAGCAGTTCTTC. It translates to CASSLGLGLDEQFF.